This TCR beta chain was sequenced for a study of blood T cell repertoires in COVID-19. Study details: Samples representing acute and convalescent COVID-19 were sourced from the United States, Italy and Spain.

V gave up 4 bases and J gave up 6 bases; unmatched junction bases: 8. Germline assignment: CDR1 LNHDA and CDR2 SQIVND (reference sequence). The CDR3 extends over 16 amino acids. Data came from immunoSEQ multiplex PCR; TCRdb stores just in-frame clones and leaves some out. Counted here are roughly 430,000 clones, about 88% occurring once; the ten biggest clones make up about 1.5%. Recruits, aged roughly 18 to 95 years, lived in approximately 26 US areas. Participants in the exposed group had met a COVID-19 case in the 2 weeks before joining the study. The clonotype originates from a woman aged 18-29 years who had been exposed to COVID-19. V is TRBV19 and J is TRBJ1-6, with 8 bases identical to TRBD1. The sequencing sample was made of PBMCs or T cells enriched from blood (not recorded which). The CDR3 DNA sequence: TGTGCCAGTAGTAGCAGACAGGGGAGCAGTAATTCACCCCTCCACTTT. The encoded protein is CASSSRQGSSNSPLHF.